These 30 T cell receptor beta chains were all obtained from the same sample, sequenced in a study of blood T cells in healthy people across ages. A J-beta primer mix and a sample-barcoded 5' primer were used in a second PCR of roughly 6 to 11 cycles. Via MiXCR, TCRdb re-called the 5' RACE reads, giving one row per CDR3 protein. The table shows approximately 800,000 distinct CDR3 sequences, with about three fifths occurring only once. Sequenced: blood. All receptors derive from a man younger than 45 in good health.

This clonotype was seen only a few times. This chain uses TRBV7-9 with TRBJ2-3; D unresolved. Germline V gene data show CDR1 as SEHNR and CDR2 as FQNEAQ (reference sequence). V lost 7 bases, J lost 2 bases, and 7 bases lay in between. This CDR3 region has 12 residues. The CDR3 DNA is TGTGCCAGCAACATGAACACAGATACGCAGTATTTT. Translated: CASNMNTDTQYF.

This chain joins TRBV12-3 or TRBV12-4 and TRBJ1-6; possible D gene TRBD1, 5 bases. The CDR3 is made up of 17 amino acids. Trimming took 2 bases from V and 0 from J, leaving 11 bases between them. CDR3 sequence: CASSLRDPSSYNSPLHF. DNA for the CDR3: TGTGCCAGCAGTTTAAGGGACCCCAGCTCCTATAATTCACCCCTCCACTTT.

This clonotype was counted between two and nine times. V and J are TRBV30 and TRBJ2-6, with D tentatively TRBD1 or TRBD2 (5 bases each). The germline gives CDR1 GTSNPN, CDR2 SVGIG (reference sequence). The CDR3 loop spans 16 amino acids. Deletions cut 0 bases from V and 0 bases from J, with 9 bases between. Written as DNA, the CDR3 is TGTGCCTGGAGTGTTGGTGGGGGCTCTGGGGCCAACGTCCTGACTTTC. It yields the protein CAWSVGGGSGANVLTF.

The CDR3 bases are TGTGCCAGCAGTCCTGACCCCTTTAAAGCGGGAGCCCACACAGATACGCAGTATTTT. Residues: CASSPDPFKAGAHTDTQYF. V is TRBV6-2 or TRBV6-3 and J is TRBJ2-3; 8 bases match TRBD2. The germline V gene encodes CDR1 MNHEY and CDR2 SVGEGT. V shed 5 bases, J shed 2 bases, and the junction held 18 bases outside the gene matches. CDR3 length equals 19 residues.

CDR3 sequence reads: CSAARADTQYF. The CDR3 nucleotides are TGCAGTGCCGCCAGGGCGGATACGCAGTATTTT. The rearrangement links TRBV20-1 to TRBJ2-3; D possibly corresponds to TRBD1 (5 bases). V gave up 6 bases and J gave up 6 bases, with 10 bases separating them. The CDR3 has 11 residues. Germline V gene data show CDR1 as DFQATT and CDR2 as SNEGSKA (reference sequence).

This chain joins TRBV20-1 and TRBJ2-7; D is possibly TRBD2 (6 bases). CDR1 and CDR2 (germline): DFQATT, SNEGSKA (reference sequence). The V and J ends lost 1 base and 3 bases respectively, with 16 bases between them. This CDR3 is built from 15 residues. The CDR3 sequence: CSARGWGGDLYEQYF. Written as DNA, the CDR3 is TGCAGTGCTAGAGGTTGGGGCGGGGACCTCTACGAGCAGTACTTC.

The chain carries TRBV9 and TRBJ2-1, with unresolved D. Looked up from germline, CDR1 is SGDLS and CDR2 is YYNGEE. The length of the CDR3 is 15 residues. V shed 0 bases and J shed 3 bases, with 10 bases lying between them. The CDR3 DNA is TGTGCCAGCAGCGTAGCTACCGGGCTCTACAATGAGCAGTTCTTC. This codes for CASSVATGLYNEQFF.

There are a few counts of this clonotype. This sequence joins TRBV20-1 and TRBJ2-7, with TRBD1 matching over 8 bases. Unmatched junction bases numbered 5, after V lost 8 bases and J lost 5 bases. This CDR3 region has 11 residues. Germline CDR1 reads DFQATT; CDR2 reads SNEGSKA (reference sequence). The CDR3 sequence: CSTGQGNEQYF. The CDR3 DNA reads TGCAGTACTGGACAGGGTAACGAGCAGTACTTC.

This clonotype was seen a handful of times. The chain combines TRBV7-2 with TRBJ2-7; the D is unclear. The DNA end favors TRBJ2-4, so the J call may be wrong. The CDR3 has 15 residues. Germline-derived CDR1 and CDR2 are SGHTA and FQGNSA. The CDR3, as DNA: TGTGCCAGCAGCTTAGTGTATCTATCCTCAAACATTCAGTACTTC. This encodes CASSLVYLSSNIQYF.

This sequence joins TRBV20-1 and TRBJ1-2, with 8 bases lining up with TRBD1. The CDR3 length is 11 residues. Germline values: CDR1 DFQATT, CDR2 SNEGSKA (reference sequence). V lost 7 bases to trimming and J lost 3 bases; unmatched junction nucleotides: 1. The CDR3 is CSGTGYYGYTF. The CDR3 nucleotides are TGCAGTGGGACAGGGTACTATGGCTACACCTTC.

The V call is TRBV6-1, the J call TRBJ1-2, with D maybe TRBD1 (6 bases). The CDR3 consists of 13 residues. Trimming took off 10 bases at V and 8 bases at J, with 20 bases between the two ends. Germline values: CDR1 MNHNS, CDR2 SASEGT. The chain's CDR3 is CAILAGHWEGYTF. CDR3 in DNA: TGTGCCATCCTAGCGGGACACTGGGAAGGCTACACCTTC.

The chain carries TRBV6-1 and TRBJ2-6; maybe TRBD1 (6 bases). CDR3 length equals 14 residues. In germline, CDR1 is MNHNS, CDR2 SASEGT. V gave up 7 bases and J gave up 3 bases, with 10 bases separating them. CDR3 coding DNA: TGTGCCAGCACCAACAGGGATGGGGCCAACGTCCTGACTTTC. Translation gives CASTNRDGANVLTF.

The chain recombines TRBV4-3 with TRBJ2-1; D not certain. The V end lost 0 bases, the J end lost 8 bases, and 8 bases lay between the germline ends. Germline V gene data show CDR1 as LGHNA and CDR2 as YSLEER. This CDR3 is 13 amino acids long. CDR3 protein: CASSQDMAHEQFF. DNA of the CDR3: TGCGCCAGCAGCCAAGATATGGCCCATGAGCAGTTCTTC.

The chain employs TRBV5-4 and TRBJ2-3, with a possible D match to TRBD2 (6 bases). The germline CDR1 and CDR2 sequences are SGHNT and YYREEE (reference sequence). Trimming took 0 bases from V and 3 from J, leaving 17 bases between them. This CDR3 contains 17 residues. For the CDR3, the DNA is TGTGCCAGCAGCTTGGATCCGCTAGCGCGTATTACAGATACGCAGTATTTT. Amino acids: CASSLDPLARITDTQYF.

The chain employs TRBV7-2 and TRBJ2-1; 7 bases map to TRBD1. Germline assignment: CDR1 SGHTA and CDR2 FQGNSA. The V and J ends lost 1 base and 4 bases, in that order; junction bases with no gene match: 7. CDR3 length: 16 residues. The CDR3 sequence: CASSLGPGQLYNEQFF. DNA of the CDR3: TGTGCCAGCAGCTTAGGGCCGGGACAGTTATACAATGAGCAGTTCTTC.

The chain carries TRBV29-1 and TRBJ1-1; D ambiguous. V lost 5 bases to trimming and J lost 3 bases, with 13 bases between them. This CDR3 comprises 13 residues. Germline-derived CDR1 and CDR2 are SQVTM and ANQGSEA. The CDR3 reads CSVRNHGDTEAFF. In DNA, the CDR3 is TGCAGCGTTCGGAACCACGGTGACACTGAAGCTTTCTTT.

The V gene is TRBV12-3 or TRBV12-4, the J gene TRBJ2-5, with D perhaps TRBD1 (6 bases). Trimming shortened V by 3 bases and J by 1 base, and 15 bases separated the two germline ends. The CDR3 consists of 16 residues. CDR3 coding DNA: TGTGCCAGCAGTTTTCGCCGGACAGAACCCCAAGAGACCCAGTACTTC. It codes for CASSFRRTEPQETQYF.

The chain is built from TRBV7-2 and TRBJ2-1; no definite D call. There are 14 residues in the CDR3. Germline loops: CDR1 SGHTA, CDR2 FQGNSA. The V end was cut by 1 base, the J end by 5 bases, with 9 bases between. Here the CDR3 DNA reads TGTGCCAGCAGCTTAGATTTTGCGGACAATGAGCAGTTCTTC. Protein sequence: CASSLDFADNEQFF.

The genes are TRBV6-5 and TRBJ1-1, with D possibly matching TRBD1 (6 bases). V lost 2 bases and J 9 bases, leaving 10 bases between the germline ends. The CDR3 spans 12 residues. Germline V gives CDR1 MNHEY, CDR2 SVGAGI. The CDR3 nucleotides read TGTGCCAGCAGTTACGGGGGGGACAAAGCTTTCTTT. It is translated as CASSYGGDKAFF.

This chain joins TRBV4-1 and TRBJ1-1; a weak D match, TRBD1 (5 bases). Germline CDR1 MGHRA, CDR2 YSYEKL. The CDR3 consists of 15 residues. V was clipped by 4 bases and J by 7 bases, with 19 bases between them. The CDR3 DNA reads as TGCGCCAGCAGCCCTCGATGGGCAGGGATCGGTGAAGCTTTCTTT. Amino acids: CASSPRWAGIGEAFF.

The rearrangement links TRBV5-1 to TRBJ2-3; TRBD2 is a possible D gene (7 bases). CDR3 length: 16 amino acids. In germline, CDR1 is SGHRS, CDR2 YFSETQ. V gave up 4 bases and J gave up 1 base, with 16 bases separating them. In DNA, the CDR3 is TGCGCCAGCAGCCTCGTTAGGGGGGGCGGCACAGATACGCAGTATTTT. It codes for CASSLVRGGGTDTQYF.

This clonotype has just a few counts. The gene calls are TRBV12-3 or TRBV12-4 and TRBJ1-2; D is ambiguous. Between the trimmed V and J ends, which lost 5 bases and 4 bases, there was a span of 14 bases. The CDR3 sequence is 14 residues long. CDR3 loop: CASSPELEVYGYTF. The CDR3 coding sequence is TGTGCCAGCAGTCCGGAGTTAGAAGTCTATGGCTACACCTTC.

This clonotype was seen a few times. This rearrangement joins TRBV20-1 to TRBJ2-3, with D possibly called TRBD1 or TRBD2 (5 bases each). The CDR3 runs 18 residues. Trimming cost V 0 bases and J 3 bases, with 22 bases left between them. Per the germline V gene, CDR1 is DFQATT and CDR2 is SNEGSKA (reference sequence). CDR3 in amino acids: CSARDLIGPSGSTDTQYF. The CDR3 DNA reads as TGCAGTGCTAGAGATTTAATAGGGCCGTCAGGGAGTACAGATACGCAGTATTTT.

This rearrangement joins TRBV12-3 or TRBV12-4 to TRBJ2-5, with D perhaps given as TRBD1 or TRBD2 (5 bases each). Between the trimmed V and J ends, which lost 2 bases and 4 bases, there was a span of 14 bases. CDR3 size: 15 residues. DNA of the CDR3: TGTGCCAGCAGTTTACGTCCCCCCGGGGCAGAGACCCAGTACTTC. The encoded protein is CASSLRPPGAETQYF.

This chain uses TRBV4-2 with TRBJ2-7, with D possibly matching TRBD2 (5 bases). The length of the CDR3 is 13 residues. V lost 3 bases, J lost 2 bases, and 8 bases lay in between. Germline V lookup: CDR1 LGHNA, CDR2 YNFKEQ. CDR3 region: CASSQEVAYEQYF. CDR3 coding DNA: TGTGCCAGCAGCCAGGAGGTCGCCTACGAGCAGTACTTC.

The chain is built from TRBV11-2 and TRBJ2-5, with D possibly TRBD1 on 7 matching bases. The V and J ends lost 1 base and 5 bases respectively, with 14 bases between them. Germline CDR1 reads SGHAT; CDR2 reads FQNNGV. This CDR3 region has 15 residues. CDR3 in amino acids: CASSLVDRAGETQYF. CDR3 DNA: TGTGCCAGCAGCTTAGTAGACAGGGCGGGGGAGACCCAGTACTTC.

The V call is TRBV20-1, the J call TRBJ2-1; 9 nucleotides match TRBD2. CDR1 DFQATT and CDR2 SNEGSKA come from the germline V gene (reference sequence). J gave up 0 bases and V 5 bases, and 5 bases lay outside the gene matches. The CDR3 loop spans 15 amino acids. CDR3 amino acids: CSASLAGNSYNEQFF. CDR3 nucleotide sequence: TGCAGTGCTTCACTAGCGGGTAACTCCTACAATGAGCAGTTCTTC.

The chain has TRBV7-9 and TRBJ2-7; 8 bases line up with TRBD2. CDR3 length: 16 residues. CDR1 is SEHNR, CDR2 FQNEAQ, per germline (reference sequence). Germline trimming cut 6 bases from V and 0 bases from J; bases unmatched to any gene: 10. CDR3 DNA: TGTGCCAGCAGTTCGAAGTCGGGAGGGAGCTCCTACGAGCAGTACTTC. It translates to CASSSKSGGSSYEQYF.

This clonotype was found a few times. The J gene is TRBJ2-3, the V gene TRBV10-3, with 8 bases identical to TRBD1. This CDR3 is built from 17 residues. V shed 10 bases and J 0 bases; nucleotides not matched to a gene: 15. CDR1 ENHRY and CDR2 SYGVKD come from the germline V gene. The CDR3 sequence: CATADRGHTPSTDTQYF. DNA for the CDR3: TGTGCCACCGCCGACAGGGGACACACACCTAGCACAGATACGCAGTATTTT.

This clonotype was counted a few times. The CDR3 region has the DNA TGCAGCGTTCAAAGAGACACCGGGGAGCTGTTTTTT. This translates into CSVQRDTGELFF. The V and J genes are TRBV29-1 and TRBJ2-2; no clear D. V was pared by 5 bases and J by 3 bases, with 7 bases between. Germline V gene sequence: CDR1 SQVTM, CDR2 ANQGSEA. This CDR3 contains 12 residues.